The 5 T cell receptor beta chains reported below all come from one sample, sequenced in a study of blood T cell repertoires in COVID-19. Measured with immunoSEQ multiplex PCR; TCRdb has only the in-frame clones, and not every one. The table includes roughly 250,000 clones, approximately 79% detected once. Sequenced: peripheral blood. Receptors were obtained from a woman of 80 years or more with active or convalescent COVID-19.

Only a few counts were recorded for this clone. The chain couples TRBV9 to TRBJ1-1; 10 bases agree with TRBD1. The J segment lost 5 bases and the V segment lost 2 bases, leaving 6 bases of the junction unmatched. CDR3 length: 15 residues. Germline V gives CDR1 SGDLS, CDR2 YYNGEE. The CDR3 sequence is CASSVFRTGGTEAFF. In DNA, the CDR3 is TGTGCCAGCAGCGTCTTCAGGACAGGGGGGACTGAAGCTTTCTTT.

The chain is built from TRBV11-2 and TRBJ2-1, with 7 nucleotides matching TRBD2. The J segment lost 2 bases and the V segment lost 1 base, leaving 5 bases of the junction unmatched. Looked up from germline, CDR1 is SGHAT and CDR2 is FQNNGV. This CDR3 is built from 16 residues. The CDR3 DNA reads TGTGCCAGCAGCTTAGTAGCAGGGACTACCTACAATGAGCAGTTCTTC. It yields the protein CASSLVAGTTYNEQFF.

This chain joins TRBV5-8 and TRBJ1-1; D possibly corresponds to TRBD1 (6 bases). This CDR3 contains 16 residues. V shed 5 bases and J shed 2 bases, with 19 bases lying between them. Germline V CDR1 and CDR2: SGHTS, YDEGEE. CDR3 protein: CASRKRLGGRNTEAFF. The CDR3 DNA follows: TGTGCCAGCAGAAAGAGGCTCGGGGGGCGAAACACTGAAGCTTTCTTT.

The J gene is TRBJ2-1, the V gene TRBV19, with D possibly matching TRBD2 (6 bases). The CDR3 consists of 17 residues. V was pared by 4 bases and J by 0 bases, with 16 bases between. Per germline, CDR1 LNHDA and CDR2 SQIVND (reference sequence). The CDR3 bases are TGTGCCAGTAGTAGGGGACTGAGCCGAAGCTCCTACAATGAGCAGTTCTTC. Translated: CASSRGLSRSSYNEQFF.

On this clone: Different DNA sequences within this sample yield the same CDR3. The chain carries TRBV28 and TRBJ1-3, with TRBD1 matching 9 bases. There are 13 residues in the CDR3. V was clipped by 6 bases and J by 7 bases; unmatched bases: 4. Germline V gene data show CDR1 as MDHEN and CDR2 as SYDVKM. The DNA for the CDR3 is TGTGCCAGCAGCACAGGGGGCCGCAACACCATATATTTT. Translated, it gives CASSTGGRNTIYF.